This T cell receptor (beta chain) was identified in a study of blood T cells in healthy people across ages. Study-level points and caveats: Diversity figures derived from one million T cells were judged to underestimate the true value. Lack of knowledge of donor CMV status possibly confounded expanded clonotype changes.

The CDR3 is made up of 13 amino acids. Germline V CDR1 and CDR2: SEHNR, FQNEAQ (reference sequence). Using a J-beta primer mix together with a sample-barcoded 5' primer, a second PCR was run for roughly 7 to 12 cycles. TCRdb fed the 5' RACE reads into MiXCR, producing one record per CDR3 protein. Of about 800,000 distinct CDR3 sequences detected, 55% to 75% appear once; the ten largest clones hold 20% to 25%. This clonotype was recorded a few times. Its antigen remains unidentified. This clonotype originated in a man younger than 45 in good health. The V and J genes are TRBV7-9 and TRBJ2-1; D gene uncertain. The J call may be incorrect, as the DNA end agrees better with TRBJ2-7. The source material was blood. The CDR3 nucleotides read TGTGCCAGCAGGGAATCGAGTAATGGCGAGCAGTACTTC. Its protein is CASRESSNGEQYF.